A selection of T cell receptor beta chains follows, all from one sample in a study of blood T cell repertoires in COVID-19. Only in-frame clones appear in the TCRdb table, and some are missing; sequencing was by immunoSEQ multiplex PCR. Of about 240,000 clones in the sample, 60% to 75% were seen once. Specimen: peripheral blood. The receptors come from a woman aged 80 or over with acute or convalescent COVID-19. Both conserved end residues are part of each CDR3. Where a row states a size, it is once, few, many or the class of an expanded clone; other rows omit it.

>TRBV5-1|NA|TRBJ2-5
CASKTGVETQYF
>TRBV7-9|NA|TRBJ2-2
CASSLAPTNTGELFF
>TRBV5-1|once|TRBJ2-7
CASSLPAGVGDEQYF
>TRBV2|NA|TRBJ1-1
CASRSQGAVNTEAFF
>TRBV7-3|NA|TRBJ2-2
CASSLGGPGTGELFF
>TRBV27|NA|TRBJ1-2
CASSPQGANYGYTF
>TRBV7-2|NA|TRBJ1-3
CASSLGRPGTGNTIYF
>TRBV5-1|NA|TRBJ1-1
CASSWRGQLNTEAFF
>TRBV19|once|TRBJ2-7
CASSVGQSSYEQYF
>TRBV7-9|NA|TRBJ1-5
CASSLGEGPQHF
>TRBV20-1|NA|TRBJ1-6
CSASSGGGNSPLHF
>TRBV6-5|NA|TRBJ2-7
CASKQTASSYEQYF
>TRBV11-2|NA|TRBJ1-2
CASSLLGAGEGYTF
>TRBV4-3|once|TRBJ2-4
CASSQERRGGDIQYF
>TRBV5-1|few|TRBJ2-7
CASSSRQGASYEQYF
>TRBV9|many|TRBJ2-1
CASSPIANEQFF
>TRBV2|NA|TRBJ2-2
CASSETGYGELFF
>TRBV12-3/TRBV12-4|NA|TRBJ1-4
CASSEGANEKLFF
>TRBV7-2|NA|TRBJ1-1
CASSLFPRDRGRLGTEAFF
>TRBV7-2|NA|TRBJ1-1
CASSLVGGESSTEAFF
>TRBV27|NA|TRBJ1-1
CASSFSGNTEAFF
>TRBV4-1|NA|TRBJ2-3
CASSQERLAGTSTDTQYF
>TRBV6-2/TRBV6-3|few|TRBJ1-1
CASSWHSGGAFF
>TRBV7-3|NA|TRBJ2-3
CASRSPGQGTDTQYF
>TRBV11-2|NA|TRBJ2-7
CASSPGGQLLPHEQYF
>TRBV7-2|NA|TRBJ2-7
CASSLGGASGNYEQYF
>TRBV28|NA|TRBJ1-5
CASNRGYSNQPQHF
>TRBV7-9|NA|TRBJ2-7
CASSLQTSGSYEQYF
>TRBV2|NA|TRBJ2-2
CASRRLAGRTGELFF
>TRBV10-1|NA|TRBJ2-1
CASSDLPSWGGGEQFF
>TRBV4-2|once|TRBJ2-5
CASSQDPQSETQYF
>TRBV24-1|NA|TRBJ2-2
CATSGSTGELFF
>TRBV6-1|NA|TRBJ1-1
CASSESGGYTEAFF
>TRBV3-1/TRBV3-2|NA|TRBJ2-2
CASSPQGSGGYTGELFF
>TRBV21-1|NA|TRBJ2-5
CASSKARTGELQETQYF
>TRBV20-1|NA|TRBJ2-7
CSASRGSHEQYF
>TRBV3-1/TRBV3-2|many|TRBJ2-7
CASSLAGAREQYF
>TRBV4-3|NA|TRBJ2-6
CASSQDRTSWLAGNSGANVLTF
>TRBV10-2|NA|TRBJ1-2
CASSEGRGRTSYGYTF
>TRBV27|NA|TRBJ1-1
CASSFMRGRGESTEAFF
>TRBV2|once|TRBJ1-3
CASSVIRGSGNTIYF
>TRBV18|NA|TRBJ2-7
CASSPGLAGGEQYF
>TRBV11-2|NA|TRBJ2-3
CASSRLARSNADTQYF
>TRBV2|once|TRBJ1-3
CASRPRVHASGNTIYF
>TRBV6-6|NA|TRBJ1-5
CASSYEIGRGNQPQHF
>TRBV12-5|few|TRBJ2-3
CASGLGAADTQYF
>TRBV6-2/TRBV6-3|once|TRBJ2-1
CASSYSKWAKTYNEQFF
>TRBV2|NA|TRBJ1-2
CATLRGGASLEFYGYTF